This entry concerns a single T cell receptor (beta chain). The entry originates in a study of technical replicates of blood from several donors. Libraries were prepared by immunoSEQ multiplex PCR; TCRdb keeps only in-frame clonotypes and omits some of them. The sample lists approximately 81,000 clones, approximately 80% occurring once. The CDR3 extends over 17 amino acids. The germline gives CDR1 LNHDA, CDR2 SQIVND (reference sequence). V shed 5 bases and J shed 7 bases, with 26 bases lying between them. Sequenced sample: PBMCs. The chain uses TRBV19 and TRBJ2-5; D uncertain. The receptor was isolated from a human donor in good health. Some clones in this sample may be carry-over from other donors' samples. The CDR3: CASSSLTVAGNRATQYF. CDR3 DNA: TGTGCCAGTAGTTCCTTGACGGTGGCAGGTAACCGTGCGACCCAGTACTTC.